Below, one T cell receptor (beta chain) is given with its context. Cohort placement rested on clinical history that participants reported themselves. Recovered participants had two consecutive negative NP/OP PCR tests, healthcare professional clearance, or symptom resolution. This CDR3 contains 16 residues. Losses at the gene ends were 0 bases for V and 2 bases for J; bases not matched to a gene: 1. The germline CDR1 and CDR2 sequences are MGHRA and YSYEKL. These data belong to a study of blood T cell repertoires in COVID-19. Study-wide background: In each case, the material was cDNA or gDNA derived from T cells, B-cell-depleted T cells, or PBMCs.

The authors' processing: Estimates of nucleated cell counts were drawn from the amplification of reference gene primers. Clones were sequenced by immunoSEQ multiplex PCR, and TCRdb holds only the in-frame ones, with some missing. The DNA was the basis for D and trimming; V, J and clone size are from that table. This sample has 250,000 to 350,000 clones, with roughly nine tenths found just once. Sequencing was performed on PBMCs or T cells enriched from blood (not recorded which). The gene calls are TRBV4-1 and TRBJ1-5; 10 bases fit TRBD1. The TCR was taken from a woman between 25 and 40 years old who had recovered from COVID-19. The CDR3 is CASSQEGTGGNQPQHF. The CDR3 region has the DNA TGCGCCAGCAGCCAAGAAGGGACAGGGGGCAATCAGCCCCAGCATTTT.